This is a list of T cell receptor beta chains from one sample in a study of blood T cell repertoires in COVID-19. The data were produced by immunoSEQ multiplex PCR, yet TCRdb's version contains in-frame clones alone and is incomplete. The table includes 95,000 to 100,000 clones, 85% detected once. What was sequenced was peripheral blood. These receptors all stem from a woman in her sixties or seventies with active or convalescent COVID-19. Both conserved end residues are part of each CDR3. D genes are given only for firm matches. Expanded clones get a size class; other rows say once, few or many, or leave the size out.

J: TRBJ1-1; size: -; V: TRBV28; D: -; DNA: TGTGCCAGCAGTTTCCGGGAACTTGAAGCTTTCTTT; CDR3: CASSFRELEAFF
J: TRBJ1-2; size: -; V: TRBV28; D: TRBD1; DNA: TGTGCCAGCAGTTTTGCGGGGACAGGGGCCTCCTTAAATGGCTACACCTTC; CDR3: CASSFAGTGASLNGYTF
J: TRBJ2-5; size: -; V: TRBV7-9; D: TRBD2; DNA: TGTGCCAGCAGCTTACCCCGGCTAGCGGGAGCACGAGAGACCCAGTACTTC; CDR3: CASSLPRLAGARETQYF
J: TRBJ2-3; size: -; V: TRBV11-2; D: TRBD2; DNA: TGTGCCAGCAGCTTAGTAGGGGGACTAGCGGGATTGGATACGCAGTATTTT; CDR3: CASSLVGGLAGLDTQYF
J: TRBJ2-7; size: -; V: TRBV5-1; D: TRBD2; DNA: TGCGCCAGCAGCCAACTAGCGGGAGCCGACGAGCAGTACTTC; CDR3: CASSQLAGADEQYF
J: TRBJ1-1; size: -; V: TRBV2; D: TRBD1; DNA: TGTGCCAGCAGCGGGACAGGGCGAAACACTGAAGCTTTCTTT; CDR3: CASSGTGRNTEAFF
J: TRBJ1-1; size: -; V: TRBV18; D: TRBD1; DNA: TGTGCCAGCTCACCTTTTACAGGGGGTCAGAACACTGAAGCTTTCTTT; CDR3: CASSPFTGGQNTEAFF
J: TRBJ1-2; size: -; V: TRBV3-1/TRBV3-2; D: -; DNA: TGTGCCAGCAGCCAGGCGGACTATGGCTACACCTTC; CDR3: CASSQADYGYTF
J: TRBJ1-1; size: once; V: TRBV20-1; D: TRBD1; DNA: TGCAGTGCTAGTTCCTTTAGACAGGGAGACACTGAAGCTTTCTTT; CDR3: CSASSFRQGDTEAFF
J: TRBJ2-7; size: -; V: TRBV10-3; D: -; DNA: TGTGCCATCGCCAGGTCCACCTACGAGCAGTACTTC; CDR3: CAIARSTYEQYF
J: TRBJ1-3; size: -; V: TRBV19; D: -; DNA: TGTGCCAGTAGAAGACAGGAGTTCTCTGGAAACACCATATATTTT; CDR3: CASRRQEFSGNTIYF
J: TRBJ1-2; size: -; V: TRBV5-1; D: -; DNA: TGCGCCAGCAGCTCTACTTCAGGGGTGGATGGCTACACCTTC; CDR3: CASSSTSGVDGYTF
J: TRBJ2-3; size: -; V: TRBV29-1; D: TRBD1; DNA: TGCAGCGTCGGACAGGATCCCACAGATACGCAGTATTTT; CDR3: CSVGQDPTDTQYF
J: TRBJ1-2; size: -; V: TRBV5-5; D: TRBD1; DNA: TGTGCCAGCAGCTTGGGGGACAGTTTGAATTATGGCTACACCTTC; CDR3: CASSLGDSLNYGYTF
J: TRBJ2-3; size: -; V: TRBV20-1; D: -; DNA: TGCAGTGCTAGTATAGCCTCAGATACGCAGTATTTT; CDR3: CSASIASDTQYF
J: TRBJ2-7; size: once; V: TRBV7-9; D: TRBD2; DNA: TGTGCCAGAACGAAAAGCGGGACCACCTACGAGCAGTACTTC; CDR3: CARTKSGTTYEQYF
J: TRBJ1-5; size: once; V: TRBV19; D: TRBD1; DNA: TGTGCCAGTAGTGCCTCCGGGACAGTCAGCAATCAGCCCCAGCATTTT; CDR3: CASSASGTVSNQPQHF
J: TRBJ2-4; size: -; V: TRBV19; D: -; DNA: TGTGCCAGTAGTATGGGGCTTGGACAGAAAAACATTCAGTACTTC; CDR3: CASSMGLGQKNIQYF
J: TRBJ1-1; size: -; V: TRBV11-3; D: -; DNA: TGTGCCAGCAGCTTCCCACCGGGCCGGAGGGGGAACACTGAAGCTTTCTTT; CDR3: CASSFPPGRRGNTEAFF
J: TRBJ2-4; size: -; V: TRBV5-1; D: -; DNA: TGCGCCAGCAGCCGAACGGGATTCAAAGGCAGCATTCAGTACTTC; CDR3: CASSRTGFKGSIQYF
J: TRBJ1-2; size: -; V: TRBV19; D: -; DNA: TGTGCCAGTAGTATAGATGGGGCAGGGAACGGCTACACCTTC; CDR3: CASSIDGAGNGYTF
J: TRBJ1-1; size: -; V: TRBV9; D: -; DNA: TGTGCCAGCAGCGTAAATATTCAGGGGAACACTGAAGCTTTCTTT; CDR3: CASSVNIQGNTEAFF
J: TRBJ1-3; size: -; V: TRBV6-5; D: -; DNA: TGTGCCAGCAGTTACTCGATGCAGGCTGGAAACACCATATATTTT; CDR3: CASSYSMQAGNTIYF
J: TRBJ2-7; size: -; V: TRBV7-6; D: TRBD2; DNA: TGTGCCAGCAGCTTAGTGGGACAGGGGCTAGCGGGAGGGCCAGGCGCCTACGAGCAGTACTTC; CDR3: CASSLVGQGLAGGPGAYEQYF
J: TRBJ1-5; size: -; V: TRBV21-1; D: -; DNA: TGTGCCAGCAGCAAGACCACCGGGACAGGGCTACCCCATAGCGATCAGCCCCAGCATTTT; CDR3: CASSKTTGTGLPHSDQPQHF
J: TRBJ2-1; size: few; V: TRBV9; D: TRBD1; DNA: TGTGCCAGCAGCGTAGGGGACAGGTTTTATGAGCAGTTCTTC; CDR3: CASSVGDRFYEQFF
J: TRBJ2-7; size: -; V: TRBV4-2; D: -; DNA: TGTGCCAGCAGCCAAGATCTTTATAGGGCAGGGGCAGCCTACGAGCAGTACTTC; CDR3: CASSQDLYRAGAAYEQYF
J: TRBJ2-7; size: -; V: TRBV7-2; D: -; DNA: TGTGCCAGCAGCTACAGGGTTGAGCAGTACTTC; CDR3: CASSYRVEQYF
J: TRBJ2-7; size: -; V: TRBV28; D: -; DNA: TGTGCCAGCAGCCAACTAAGGGGAAAAGGTTATTCGCCTTACGAGCAGTACTTC; CDR3: CASSQLRGKGYSPYEQYF
J: TRBJ2-1; size: few; V: TRBV18; D: TRBD2; DNA: TGTGCCAGCTCACCCTCCCCGGGAGGGGATGAGCAGTTCTTC; CDR3: CASSPSPGGDEQFF
J: TRBJ2-3; size: -; V: TRBV5-1; D: TRBD1; DNA: TGCGCCAGCAGCTTGGGGGGACAGGGTAGGGCAGGAAGAGATACGCAGTATTTT; CDR3: CASSLGGQGRAGRDTQYF
J: TRBJ2-6; size: -; V: TRBV11-3; D: TRBD2; DNA: TGTGCCAGCAGCTTAGGGACTAGCGGGGTCAGCTCTGGGGCCAACGTCCTGACTTTC; CDR3: CASSLGTSGVSSGANVLTF
J: TRBJ2-1; size: -; V: TRBV5-1; D: TRBD2; DNA: TGCGCCAGCAGACCTTCAGGGCTAGCGGGGGCCAATGAGCAGTTCTTC; CDR3: CASRPSGLAGANEQFF
J: TRBJ2-1; size: -; V: TRBV7-2; D: -; DNA: TGTGCCAGCAGCTTAGAGCTTTTGATACCCAATGAGCAGTTCTTC; CDR3: CASSLELLIPNEQFF
J: TRBJ2-3; size: -; V: TRBV7-2; D: TRBD2; DNA: TGTGCCAGCAGCGATAGTGGGAGGGGCACAGATACGCAGTATTTT; CDR3: CASSDSGRGTDTQYF
J: TRBJ1-1; size: -; V: TRBV19; D: -; DNA: TGTGCCAGTAGTGACAGATGGAACACTGAAGCTTTCTTT; CDR3: CASSDRWNTEAFF
J: TRBJ2-2; size: -; V: TRBV6-5; D: TRBD2; DNA: TGTGCCAGCAGTTACGTCCCGGGAGGGAACGGGGAGCTGTTTTTT; CDR3: CASSYVPGGNGELFF
J: TRBJ1-1; size: -; V: TRBV6-5; D: -; DNA: TGTGCCAGCAGTTACCAGGGGCGGAACACTGAAGCTTTCTTT; CDR3: CASSYQGRNTEAFF
J: TRBJ2-7; size: once; V: TRBV5-6; D: TRBD1; DNA: TGTGCCAGCAGCTACGGGACAGGGTATGGCGAGCAGTACTTC; CDR3: CASSYGTGYGEQYF
J: TRBJ2-5; size: -; V: TRBV14; D: -; DNA: TGTGCCAGCAGCCAATGGGTCGGGGAGACCCAGTACTTC; CDR3: CASSQWVGETQYF
J: TRBJ2-2; size: -; V: TRBV10-3; D: TRBD2; DNA: TGTGCCATCAGTGTAGGTCCAGCGGGAGGCCTATCGTTCGCGAACACCGGGGAGCTGTTTTTT; CDR3: CAISVGPAGGLSFANTGELFF
J: TRBJ1-3; size: -; V: TRBV19; D: -; DNA: TGTGCCAGTAGGCGACAGGTTTTCTCTGGAAACACCATATATTTT; CDR3: CASRRQVFSGNTIYF
J: TRBJ2-3; size: once; V: TRBV29-1; D: TRBD2; DNA: TGCAGCTGTTCGGGGGGGCAAATCACAGATACGCAGTATTTT; CDR3: CSCSGGQITDTQYF
J: TRBJ2-4; size: -; V: TRBV6-1; D: TRBD1; DNA: TGTGCCAGCAGTGGTCCTGGACAGGGGGGCAAAAACATTCAGTACTTC; CDR3: CASSGPGQGGKNIQYF
J: TRBJ1-2; size: -; V: TRBV7-8; D: TRBD1; DNA: TGTGCCAGCAGCTTAGCGCCACAGGGGTATGGCTACACCTTC; CDR3: CASSLAPQGYGYTF
J: TRBJ2-1; size: -; V: TRBV18; D: -; DNA: TGTGCCAGCTCACCATCCCTTTCAGGCCCCTACAATGAGCAGTTCTTC; CDR3: CASSPSLSGPYNEQFF
J: TRBJ2-3; size: -; V: TRBV7-2; D: TRBD2; DNA: TGTGCCAGCAGCTTGATGCCTAGCGGGGGGAGCACAGATACGCAGTATTTT; CDR3: CASSLMPSGGSTDTQYF
J: TRBJ1-4; size: -; V: TRBV28; D: -; DNA: TGTGCCAGCAGTTCACGGACACCAGACTCTAATGAAAAACTGTTTTTT; CDR3: CASSSRTPDSNEKLFF
J: TRBJ2-3; size: -; V: TRBV29-1; D: -; DNA: TGCAGCGTTGAGGGGGCCGACTACAGGAACACAGATACGCAGTATTTT; CDR3: CSVEGADYRNTDTQYF
J: TRBJ1-1; size: -; V: TRBV7-2; D: -; DNA: TGTGCCAGCAGCTTAGCGGCAGACACTGAAGCTTTCTTT; CDR3: CASSLAADTEAFF
J: TRBJ2-3; size: -; V: TRBV6-1; D: -; DNA: TGTGCCAGCAGTGAGCCGGGTCCAGATACGCAGTATTTT; CDR3: CASSEPGPDTQYF
J: TRBJ1-3; size: -; V: TRBV29-1; D: TRBD1; DNA: TGCAGCGTTGAAACAGGGGAAGCTGGAAACACCATATATTTT; CDR3: CSVETGEAGNTIYF
J: TRBJ2-1; size: -; V: TRBV5-4; D: -; DNA: TGTGCCAGCAGCCCAGACATGAGCTCCTACAATGAGCAGTTCTTC; CDR3: CASSPDMSSYNEQFF
J: TRBJ1-2; size: -; V: TRBV4-3; D: TRBD1; DNA: TGCGCCAGCAGCCAAGGAAGTTCCGGGACAGGGGCTAACTATGGCTACACCTTC; CDR3: CASSQGSSGTGANYGYTF
J: TRBJ1-1; size: -; V: TRBV12-3/TRBV12-4; D: TRBD1; DNA: TGTGCCAGCAGCCTACAGGGGATCACTGAAGCTTTCTTT; CDR3: CASSLQGITEAFF
J: TRBJ1-2; size: -; V: TRBV6-1; D: TRBD1; DNA: TGTGCCAGCAGTGAAATTGGGACAGCCCGCATACATCATGGCTACACCTTC; CDR3: CASSEIGTARIHHGYTF
J: TRBJ2-7; size: -; V: TRBV2; D: -; DNA: TGTGCCAGCAGTGATAGATACGAGCAGTACTTC; CDR3: CASSDRYEQYF